These 22 T cell receptor beta chains originate from one sample sequenced in a study of cytomegalovirus exposure and HLA in healthy donors. Sequenced by immunoSEQ multiplex PCR; TCRdb stores in-frame clones only, minus some. This sample yields fewer than 150,000 clones, of which approximately 86% are seen a single time; roughly 9.4% belongs to the top ten. Sequenced sample: PBMCs. The receptor set was obtained from a man between 18 and 35 years old in good health and CMV-seropositive.

The chain combines TRBV18 with TRBJ1-1; D uncertain. The CDR3 sequence is 13 residues long. Germline V gives CDR1 KGHSH, CDR2 LQKENI. The V gene lost 5 bases and the J gene lost 7 bases, with 14 bases spanning the gap. CDR3 DNA sequence: TGTGCCAGCTCAGCGTCCTTGTCCCTTGAAGCTTTCTTT. This encodes CASSASLSLEAFF. The whole variable domain, filled in from reference TRBV18 and TRBJ1-1, reads NAGVMQNPRHLVRRRGQEARLRCSPMKGHSHVYWYRQLPEEGLKFMVYLQKENIIDESGMPKERFSAEFPKEGPSILRIQQVVRGDSAAYFCASSASLSLEAFFGQGTRLTVV.

V and J are TRBV11-3 and TRBJ2-2; 9 positions agree with TRBD2. The CDR3 is made up of 16 amino acids. Per the germline V gene, CDR1 is SGHNT and CDR2 is YENEEA. Trimming took 4 bases from V and 3 from J; bases not matched to a gene: 6. CDR3 amino acids: CASSSPTSGDTGELFF. The CDR3 bases are TGTGCCAGCAGCTCCCCGACTAGCGGAGACACCGGGGAGCTGTTTTTT.

A single count supports this clone. J is TRBJ1-1 and V is TRBV5-4; D unresolved. The CDR3 has 15 residues. In germline, CDR1 is SGHNT, CDR2 YYREEE (reference sequence). Trimming pared 0 bases from V and 7 bases from J, leaving 16 bases between. The CDR3 loop is CASSLERHRSVEAFF. The CDR3 bases are TGTGCCAGCAGCTTGGAGAGACATCGGTCGGTTGAAGCTTTCTTT.

This clone occurred a few times. One end of the junction is discordant with germline, which a read error may explain. The J gene is TRBJ2-5, the V gene TRBV7-7; 9 bases agree with TRBD2. Looked up from germline, CDR1 is SSHAT and CDR2 is FNYEAQ (reference sequence). The CDR3 sequence is 15 residues long. CDR3 in DNA: TGTGCTAGCAGCTCCCTAGCGGGACATCAAGAGACCCAGTACTTC. This codes for CASSSLAGHQETQYF. The whole variable domain, filled in from reference TRBV7-7 and TRBJ2-5, reads GAGVSQSPRYKVTKRGQDVTLRCDPISSHATLYWYQQALGQGPEFLTYFNYEAQPDKSGLPSDRFSAERPEGSISTLTIQRTEQRDSAMYRCASSSLAGHQETQYFGPGTRLLVL.

The sample holds many counts of this clone. This sequence joins TRBV19 and TRBJ2-2; 7 bases line up with TRBD2. CDR1 and CDR2 from the germline V gene are LNHDA and SQIVND (reference sequence). CDR3 size: 15 residues. V lost 6 bases to trimming and J lost 2 bases; unmatched junction nucleotides: 6. CDR3 nucleotide sequence: TGTGCCAGTAGCGGGGGGACTATCAACACCGGGGAGCTGTTTTTT. Translating it yields CASSGGTINTGELFF. The whole variable domain, filled in from reference TRBV19 and TRBJ2-2, reads DGGITQSPKYLFRKEGQNVTLSCEQNLNHDAMYWYRQDPGQGLRLIYYSQIVNDFQKGDIAEGYSVSREKKESFPLTVTSAQKNPTAFYLCASSGGTINTGELFFGEGSRLTVL.

CDR3 protein: CASSLFGGRGLTGELFF. In DNA form, the CDR3 reads TGTGCCAGCAGTTTATTCGGGGGGCGGGGACTCACCGGGGAGCTGTTTTTT. The chain is built from TRBV27 and TRBJ2-2; D might be TRBD2 (7 bases). CDR1 and CDR2 (germline): MNHEY, SMNVEV (reference sequence). The V end was cut by 1 base, the J end by 4 bases, with 16 bases between. This CDR3 contains 17 residues.

J is TRBJ1-1 and V is TRBV5-1; tentatively, D is TRBD1 (5 bases). V was shortened by 1 base and J by 5 bases, with 12 bases between the two germline ends. The germline V gene encodes CDR1 SGHRS and CDR2 YFSETQ. The CDR3 totals 14 residues. The CDR3 DNA reads TGCGCCAGCAGCTTGCAAATTCAGGGTACTGAAGCTTTCTTT. Translating it yields CASSLQIQGTEAFF.

The chain combines TRBV5-1 with TRBJ2-7; unclear D gene. Germline V gives CDR1 SGHRS, CDR2 YFSETQ. The germline V and J ends were trimmed by 0 bases and 2 bases, with 9 bases remaining between them. This CDR3 spans 14 amino acids. The CDR3 sequence: CASSLDSFPYEQYF. CDR3 nucleotides: TGCGCCAGCAGCTTGGACAGTTTCCCCTACGAGCAGTACTTC.

The V gene is TRBV7-6, the J gene TRBJ2-7, with 10 bases identical to TRBD2. This CDR3 has 14 amino acids. Germline CDR1 SGHVS, CDR2 FNYEAQ. The V segment lost 5 bases and the J segment 3 bases; nucleotides outside the gene matches: 4. CDR3 DNA: TGTGCCAGCAGCCCCACTAGCGGGATCTACGAGCAGTACTTC. Amino acid sequence: CASSPTSGIYEQYF.

V usage is TRBV5-1 and J usage is TRBJ1-2, with 9 bases fitting TRBD1. The length of the CDR3 is 15 residues. Germline-derived CDR1 and CDR2 are SGHRS and YFSETQ. With V trimmed by 3 bases and J by 8 bases, 11 bases remained unmatched. CDR3 loop: CASSYTPGQGNGYTF. The CDR3 nucleotides are TGCGCCAGCAGCTACACACCGGGACAGGGAAACGGCTACACCTTC.

The chain carries TRBV6-6 and TRBJ1-2; D perhaps matches TRBD1 (6 bases). Germline V gene sequence: CDR1 MNHNY, CDR2 SVGAGI (reference sequence). This CDR3 has 14 amino acids. Trimming removed 4 bases from V and 2 bases from J, with 11 bases in between. The DNA of the CDR3 is TGTGCCAGCAGTTCTAACAGGGCCAACTATGGCTACACCTTC. It translates to CASSSNRANYGYTF.

The chain's CDR3 is CASSQGGHEQYF. CDR3 DNA sequence: TGTGCCAGCAGCCAAGGGGGGCACGAGCAGTACTTC. This chain uses TRBV4-2 with TRBJ2-7; D might be TRBD1 (6 bases). Germline lookup yields CDR1 LGHNA and CDR2 YNFKEQ. Between the trimmed V and J ends, which lost 1 base and 5 bases, there was a span of 6 bases. The CDR3 runs 12 residues.

The V and J genes are TRBV18 and TRBJ2-7; 8 bases are shared with TRBD1. J gave up 6 bases and V 0 bases, and 10 bases lay outside the gene matches. The length of the CDR3 is 16 residues. Per germline, CDR1 KGHSH and CDR2 LQKENI. The CDR3 nucleotides are TGTGCCAGCTCACCACCCACGCGGACAGGGTGGAGCGAGCAGTACTTC. Translated, it gives CASSPPTRTGWSEQYF.

This clone was counted once. The chain employs TRBV6-1 and TRBJ2-1; 7 positions match TRBD1. The J segment lost 0 bases and the V segment lost 2 bases, leaving 4 bases of the junction unmatched. Germline V gene sequence: CDR1 MNHNS, CDR2 SASEGT. The CDR3 length is 16 residues. Here the CDR3 DNA reads TGTGCCAGCAGTGAATTCGGGACAGTCTCCTACAATGAGCAGTTCTTC. It is translated as CASSEFGTVSYNEQFF.

This chain connects TRBV2 to TRBJ2-3; 9 nucleotides match TRBD1. Germline trimming cut 5 bases from V and 4 bases from J; bases unmatched to any gene: 13. The CDR3 length is 17 residues. Germline values: CDR1 SNHLY, CDR2 FYNNEI. DNA for the CDR3: TGTGCCAGCAGTACCCTGGGACAGGGTGGGGGGCCAGATACGCAGTATTTT. Encoded protein: CASSTLGQGGGPDTQYF.

This chain joins TRBV7-9 and TRBJ1-6, with TRBD1 matching over 10 bases. V was pared by 3 bases and J by 9 bases, with 2 bases of the junction left unmatched. The CDR3 totals 14 residues. Germline V lookup: CDR1 SEHNR, CDR2 FQNEAQ (reference sequence). The chain's CDR3 is CASSFRDRGSPLHF. The CDR3 DNA reads TGTGCCAGCAGCTTCCGGGACAGGGGTTCACCCCTCCACTTT.

The chain couples TRBV5-1 to TRBJ2-7; 8 bases line up with TRBD1. This CDR3 has 17 amino acids. Per germline, CDR1 SGHRS and CDR2 YFSETQ. Trimming cost V 0 bases and J 4 bases; bases outside gene matches: 12. The CDR3 nucleotides read TGCGCCAGCAGCTTGGGGGGACAGGCGCCCCCGGTTTACGAGCAGTACTTC. The encoded protein is CASSLGGQAPPVYEQYF.

This clone was recorded many times. V usage is TRBV15 and J usage is TRBJ2-7, with D possibly matching TRBD1 (6 bases). This CDR3 has 12 amino acids. The V end lost 8 bases, the J end lost 4 bases, and 12 bases lay between the germline ends. The germline gives CDR1 LNHNV, CDR2 YYDKDF (reference sequence). CDR3 residues: CATARGGYEQYF. The CDR3 coding sequence is TGTGCCACCGCTAGAGGGGGTTACGAGCAGTACTTC.

The rearrangement links TRBV7-6 to TRBJ2-7, with 11 bases matching TRBD2. Germline V CDR1 and CDR2: SGHVS, FNYEAQ. Trimming at V came to 5 bases and at J to 3 bases, leaving 15 bases not matched to a gene. This CDR3 is 18 amino acids long. The DNA of the CDR3 is TGTGCCAGCAGCAACAGTTGGATAGCGGGGGGGACCGGCTACGAGCAGTACTTC. It encodes CASSNSWIAGGTGYEQYF.

V usage is TRBV25-1 and J usage is TRBJ2-6; maybe TRBD1 (5 bases). The CDR3 loop spans 14 amino acids. Germline V lookup: CDR1 MGHDK, CDR2 SYGVNS. Trimming left V 4 bases short and J 1 base short, with 5 bases between. The CDR3 DNA follows: TGTGCCAGCAGTGCAGGGTCTGGGGCCAACGTCCTGACTTTC. This sequence encodes CASSAGSGANVLTF.

V is TRBV5-4 and J is TRBJ2-1; the match to TRBD1 covers 8 bases. Germline CDR1 reads SGHNT; CDR2 reads YYREEE (reference sequence). The CDR3 covers 13 residues. Losses at the gene ends were 4 bases for V and 8 bases for J; bases not matched to a gene: 5. CDR3 sequence: CASSGQGLYEQFF. The CDR3 nucleotides are TGTGCCAGCAGCGGACAGGGATTATATGAGCAGTTCTTC.

V is TRBV5-1 and J is TRBJ2-7, with 9 bases identical to TRBD1. Germline trimming cut 2 bases from V and 1 base from J; bases unmatched to any gene: 4. The CDR3 has 15 amino acids. The V gene's germline CDR1 is SGHRS and CDR2 YFSETQ. CDR3 bases: TGCGCCAGCAGCTTAACCGGGACAGGGTCCTACGAGCAGTACTTC. Translated, it gives CASSLTGTGSYEQYF.